This T cell receptor beta chain was recovered during a study of Tregs in tolerant kidney transplant recipients. Study-wide results and caveats: Validation in larger populations is needed because few patients were studied. Tolerant patients' donor-specific Tregs expanded beyond overall Tregs, suggesting antigen-driven growth.

Mixed chimerism was transient after nonmyeloablative marrow transplants from related graft donors. Data came from immunoSEQ multiplex PCR; TCRdb stores just in-frame clones and leaves some out. The profile covers 65,000 to 85,000 clones, with roughly 91% appearing a single time and approximately 1.4% taken by the ten largest. For this clone: Its antigen is as yet unknown.

Per the germline V gene, CDR1 is SGHTA and CDR2 is FQGTGA. V was clipped by 3 bases and J by 0 bases; unmatched bases: 2. This CDR3 contains 17 residues. This clonotype was sampled from a human patient who received a combined kidney and bone marrow transplant. A subset of T cells may come from the graft donor. The rearrangement uses TRBV7-3 and TRBJ2-5, with 15 bases identical to TRBD2. The input for sequencing was CD4+ T cells from blood (PBMCs), taken 24 months after the transplant. The CDR3 loop is CASSFGTSGGNQETQYF. CDR3 coding DNA: TGTGCCAGCAGCTTCGGGACTAGCGGGGGGAACCAAGAGACCCAGTACTTC.